The T cell receptor beta chain under discussion was sequenced for a study of T-cell memory formation after mild COVID-19. The CDR3 has 12 amino acids. Germline lookup yields CDR1 SQVTM and CDR2 ANQGSEA. TCRdb re-derived calls from the 5' RACE reads in MiXCR, one entry per CDR3 protein. The sample consists of 190,000 or so distinct CDR3 sequences, 20% to 25% of them appearing once. This clonotype was observed a few times. The receptor was derived from an adult woman who had mild COVID-19 (a few samples of this study predate the infection). Cell type and time point are not known. The sequencing sample was made of PBMCs or a T cell subset sorted from them (not recorded which). This sequence joins TRBV29-1 and TRBJ2-7, with D perhaps TRBD1 or TRBD2 (5 bases each). DNA for the CDR3: TGCGGGGCTTGGGGGAGTGGTGACGAGCAGTACTTC. Residues: CGAWGSGDEQYF.